This T cell receptor (beta chain) was sequenced for a study of cytomegalovirus exposure and HLA in healthy donors. All donors participated as healthy donors of bone marrow. With 60 Vbeta and 13 Jbeta primers, the PCR was carried out. Here immunoSEQ multiplex PCR was the method, and the copy in TCRdb shows in-frame clones only, minus some. This table holds about 160,000 clones, 80% to 85% found once. The V and J ends lost 5 bases and 0 bases, in that order; junction bases with no gene match: 6. CDR1 SEHNR and CDR2 FQNEAQ come from the germline V gene (reference sequence). The CDR3 contains 15 residues. Of note for this clone: Antigen: not known.

Findings and limits, study-wide: An observed cluster of highly shared sequence variants was recorded as a likely sequencing artifact.

Sequencing input: PBMCs. This TCR came from a man aged 25 to 45 in good health and CMV-seronegative. The V and J genes are TRBV7-9 and TRBJ2-5, with 7 positions matching TRBD1. The CDR3: CASSPGDSHQETQYF. CDR3 in DNA: TGTGCCAGCAGCCCAGGGGACAGCCACCAAGAGACCCAGTACTTC.